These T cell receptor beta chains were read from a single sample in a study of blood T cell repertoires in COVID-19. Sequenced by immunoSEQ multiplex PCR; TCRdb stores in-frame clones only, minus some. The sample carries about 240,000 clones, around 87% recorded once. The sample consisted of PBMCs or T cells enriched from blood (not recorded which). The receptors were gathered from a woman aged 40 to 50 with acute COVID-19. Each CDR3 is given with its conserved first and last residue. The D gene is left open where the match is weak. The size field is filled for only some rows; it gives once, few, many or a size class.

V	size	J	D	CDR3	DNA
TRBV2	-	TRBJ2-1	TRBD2	CASSLTSGRPRDNEQFF	TGTGCCAGCAGTCTGACTAGCGGGAGGCCCCGCGACAATGAGCAGTTCTTC
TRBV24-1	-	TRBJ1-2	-	CATSDLTEAGWSYTF	TGTGCCACCAGTGACCTCACGGAGGCGGGTTGGAGCTACACCTTC
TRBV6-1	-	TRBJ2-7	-	CASSDNSLSHEQYF	TGTGCCAGCAGTGATAATAGTCTCTCCCACGAGCAGTACTTC
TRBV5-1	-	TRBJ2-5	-	CASSILQGHKETQYF	TGCGCCAGCAGCATCCTACAGGGACATAAAGAGACCCAGTACTTC
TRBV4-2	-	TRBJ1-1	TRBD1	CASSQEQQGEGTEAFF	TGTGCCAGCAGCCAAGAGCAACAGGGGGAGGGCACTGAAGCTTTCTTT
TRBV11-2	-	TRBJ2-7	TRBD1	CASSSRDSSYEQYF	TGTGCCAGCAGCTCACGGGACAGCTCCTACGAGCAGTACTTC
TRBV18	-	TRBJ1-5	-	CASSQRDSRPLFSNQPQHF	TGTGCCAGCTCACAACGGGACTCCCGCCCCTTATTTAGCAATCAGCCCCAGCATTTT
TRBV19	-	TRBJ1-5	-	CASSIRIALGESGNQPQHF	TGTGCCAGTAGTATCCGTATTGCTTTAGGGGAAAGTGGCAATCAGCCCCAGCATTTT
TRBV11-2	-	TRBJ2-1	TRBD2	CASSFTSGRHNEQFF	TGTGCCAGCAGCTTCACTAGCGGGAGGCACAATGAGCAGTTCTTC
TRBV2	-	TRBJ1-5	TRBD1	CASTRQGVNQPQHF	TGTGCCAGCACCAGACAGGGGGTAAATCAGCCCCAGCATTTT
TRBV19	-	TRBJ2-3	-	CATQSSYTQYF	TGTGCCACCCAATCCAGTTATACGCAGTATTTT
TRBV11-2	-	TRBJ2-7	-	CASSLVSSYEQYF	TGTGCCAGCAGCTTAGTCAGCTCCTACGAGCAGTACTTC
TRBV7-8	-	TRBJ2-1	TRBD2	CASSLEAGGPNEQFF	TGTGCCAGCAGCTTAGAAGCGGGAGGGCCAAATGAGCAGTTCTTC
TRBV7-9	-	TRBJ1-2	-	CASSLEAPGSNYGYTF	TGTGCCAGCAGCTTAGAGGCCCCGGGTTCTAACTATGGCTACACCTTC
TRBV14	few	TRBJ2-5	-	CASSQGLAVGGRETQYF	TGTGCCAGCAGCCAAGGATTGGCGGTCGGGGGTCGAGAGACCCAGTACTTC
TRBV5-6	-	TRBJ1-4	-	CASSLGGPDGANEKLFF	TGTGCCAGCAGCTTGGGGGGGCCCGACGGAGCTAATGAAAAACTGTTTTTT
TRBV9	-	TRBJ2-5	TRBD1	CASSVGDRVVQETQYF	TGTGCCAGCAGCGTAGGGGACAGGGTGGTACAAGAGACCCAGTACTTC
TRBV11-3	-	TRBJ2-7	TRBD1	CASSLEGTDPYEQYF	TGTGCCAGCAGCTTAGAAGGGACAGACCCCTACGAGCAGTACTTC
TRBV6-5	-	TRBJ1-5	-	CASSRTRADQPQHF	TGTGCCAGCAGTCGGACGAGGGCAGACCAGCCCCAGCATTTT
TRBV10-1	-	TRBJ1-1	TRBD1	CASSDKPQGARTEAFF	TGCGCCAGCAGCGACAAACCACAGGGGGCGCGGACTGAAGCTTTCTTT
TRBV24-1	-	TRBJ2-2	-	CATSSGVDTGELFF	TGTGCCACCAGTTCAGGGGTGGACACCGGGGAGCTGTTTTTT
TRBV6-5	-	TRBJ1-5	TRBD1	CASSMGQGENQPQHF	TGTGCCAGCAGCATGGGACAGGGCGAGAATCAGCCCCAGCATTTT
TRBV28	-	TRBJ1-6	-	CASSEDSNSPLHF	TGTGCCAGCAGCGAGGACAGCAATTCACCCCTCCACTTT
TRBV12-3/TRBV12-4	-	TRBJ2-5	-	CASSLTETQYF	TGTGCCAGCAGTTTAACTGAGACCCAGTACTTC
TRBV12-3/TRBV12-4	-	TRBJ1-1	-	CASSSTGNTEAFF	TGTGCCAGCAGCTCGACAGGGAACACTGAAGCTTTCTTT
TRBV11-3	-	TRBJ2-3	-	CASSLISRSTDTQYF	TGTGCCAGCAGCTTAATTAGCAGATCCACAGATACGCAGTATTTT
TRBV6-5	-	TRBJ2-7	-	CASSYGAASYEQYF	TGTGCCAGCAGTTACGGGGCAGCTTCCTACGAGCAGTACTTC
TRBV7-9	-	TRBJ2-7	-	CASSHPVGGHIYEQYF	TGTGCCAGCAGTCACCCCGTTGGGGGACACATCTACGAGCAGTACTTC
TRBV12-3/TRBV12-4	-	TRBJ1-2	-	CASSLFTRGGYTF	TGTGCCAGCAGTTTATTCACAAGGGGAGGCTACACCTTC
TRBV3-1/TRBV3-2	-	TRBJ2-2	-	CASSPQGVEELFF	TGTGCCAGCAGCCCCCAGGGTGTCGAGGAGCTGTTTTTT
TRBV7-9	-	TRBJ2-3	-	CASSVMRESTDTQYF	TGTGCCAGCAGCGTGATGCGGGAAAGCACAGATACGCAGTATTTT
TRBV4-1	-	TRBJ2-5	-	CASSQVEQTQYF	TGCGCCAGCAGCCAAGTTGAGCAGACCCAGTACTTC
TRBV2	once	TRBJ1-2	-	CASTWEGDNYGYTF	TGTGCCAGCACCTGGGAGGGGGATAACTATGGCTACACCTTC
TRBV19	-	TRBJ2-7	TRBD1	CASSIAFPGQGFYEQYF	TGTGCCAGTAGTATAGCCTTCCCGGGACAGGGCTTTTACGAGCAGTACTTC
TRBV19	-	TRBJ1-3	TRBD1	CASSTQGTPSGNTIYF	TGTGCCAGTAGCACACAGGGGACCCCCTCTGGAAACACCATATATTTT
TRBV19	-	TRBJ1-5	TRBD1	CASSSGQDNQPQHF	TGTGCCAGTAGTAGTGGACAGGATAATCAGCCCCAGCATTTT
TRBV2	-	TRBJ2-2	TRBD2	CASRYRLAGAGELFF	TGTGCCAGCAGGTATCGACTAGCGGGAGCCGGGGAGCTGTTTTTT
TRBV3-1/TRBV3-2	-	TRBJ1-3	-	CASSQGQIGNTIYF	TGTGCCAGCAGCCAAGGGCAGATAGGAAACACCATATATTTT
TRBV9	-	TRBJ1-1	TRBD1	CASSPPPNRGEAFF	TGTGCCAGCAGCCCCCCTCCTAACAGGGGTGAAGCTTTCTTT
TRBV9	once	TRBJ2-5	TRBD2	CASSPRTSGRALGETQYF	TGTGCCAGCAGCCCACGGACTAGCGGGAGGGCCTTGGGGGAGACCCAGTACTTC
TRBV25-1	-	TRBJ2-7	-	CASSVGATYEQYF	TGTGCCAGCAGTGTAGGGGCGACCTACGAGCAGTACTTC
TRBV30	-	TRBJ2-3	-	CAWSRRVNTQYF	TGTGCCTGGAGTAGGAGGGTTAATACGCAGTATTTT
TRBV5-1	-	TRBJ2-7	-	CASSLVGEEYEQYF	TGCGCCAGCAGCTTGGTGGGGGAGGAGTACGAGCAGTACTTC
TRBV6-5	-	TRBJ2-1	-	CASSLRGNNEQFF	TGTGCCAGCAGTTTAAGAGGAAACAATGAGCAGTTCTTC
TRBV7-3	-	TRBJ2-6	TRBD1	CASSRVGTGAPGANVLTF	TGTGCCAGCAGTCGCGTCGGGACAGGGGCCCCTGGGGCCAACGTCCTGACTTTC
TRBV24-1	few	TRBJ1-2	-	CATSDLHNRIYGYTF	TGTGCCACCAGTGATTTGCATAACAGGATATATGGCTACACCTTC
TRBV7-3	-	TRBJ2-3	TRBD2	CASSLFGLAGDDTQYF	TGTGCCAGCAGCCTATTTGGACTAGCGGGAGATGATACGCAGTATTTT
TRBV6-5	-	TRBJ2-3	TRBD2	CASSYGTSGGRQYF	TGTGCCAGCAGTTATGGGACTAGCGGCGGGCGGCAGTATTTT
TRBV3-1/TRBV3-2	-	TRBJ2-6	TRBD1	CASRRSTGPSPGANVLTF	TGTGCCAGCAGACGCTCGACAGGGCCTTCCCCTGGGGCCAACGTCCTGACTTTC
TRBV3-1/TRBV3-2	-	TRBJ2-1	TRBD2	CASSQAGTSGSSYNEQFF	TGTGCCAGCAGCCAAGCCGGGACTAGCGGGAGTTCCTACAATGAGCAGTTCTTC